The 2 T cell receptor beta chains presented below share a single source sample, sequenced in a study of blood T cell repertoires in COVID-19. Method: immunoSEQ multiplex PCR; TCRdb's copy keeps in-frame clones and lacks some. The data show under 250,000 clones, 80% to 95% seen once. Sequenced: peripheral blood. The receptors shown here come from a man aged 30 to 45 with COVID-19, enrolled during active disease.

The chain recombines TRBV16 with TRBJ1-2; the D gene is possibly TRBD1 (6 bases). Germline assignment: CDR1 KGHSY and CDR2 FQNENV. The ends were cut back, 2 bases at V and 7 bases at J, with 11 bases in the middle. This CDR3 is built from 13 residues. CDR3 loop: CASSQVEGGGYTF. The CDR3 DNA is TGTGCCAGCAGCCAAGTGGAAGGGGGTGGCTACACCTTC.

The rearrangement joins TRBV15 to TRBJ1-3; TRBD1 aligns across 10 bases. V dropped 0 bases and J dropped 2; count of bases not matched to a gene: 4. Germline V lookup: CDR1 LNHNV, CDR2 YYDKDF (reference sequence). This CDR3 comprises 17 residues. The CDR3: CATSRDRGQGTGNTIYF. The CDR3 DNA reads as TGTGCCACCAGCAGAGATAGGGGACAGGGGACTGGAAACACCATATATTTT.